Below are 12 T cell receptor beta chains sequenced from a single sample in a study of CD4+ T cells in melanoma (dated by TCRdb to between 2021 and 2023). Library preparation was by the immunoSEQ multiplex PCR assay. What TCRdb holds here is the immuneACCESS table cut down to in-frame rearrangements. Part of the clones is not present; checked against another copy, under half of the missing clones reflect an unresolved V gene, and the others are unexplained. Recorded for this sample are about 8,900 clones; 55% to 75% of them occurred a single time. Roughly 17% of the sample belongs to the ten largest clones. Material: cells from a culture (not recorded whether cultured in vitro). The receptor source for this set is a human donor with melanoma.

This sequence joins TRBV19 and TRBJ1-6; D is possibly TRBD1 (6 bases). Trimming took off 3 bases at V and 10 bases at J, with 10 bases between the two ends. Germline V gives CDR1 LNHDA, CDR2 SQIVND (reference sequence). The CDR3 length is 13 residues. The CDR3 sequence: CASSINRESPLHF. The CDR3 DNA reads as TGTGCCAGTAGTATCAACAGGGAGTCACCCCTCCACTTT.

The rearrangement uses TRBV12-5 and TRBJ2-2; TRBD1 matches at 8 bases. Trimming took 2 bases from V and 7 from J; bases not matched to a gene: 6. The CDR3 has 15 amino acids. Germline CDR1 is LGHNT and CDR2 is FRNRAP. The CDR3 region is CASGLMTGVVGELFF. CDR3 coding DNA: TGTGCTAGTGGTTTGATGACAGGGGTTGTCGGGGAGCTGTTTTTT.

In its sample, this clone was seen a few times. The V and J genes are TRBV6-4 and TRBJ1-4, with D uncertain. This CDR3 comprises 13 residues. CDR1 and CDR2 (germline): MRHNA, SNTAGT. Deletions cut 6 bases from V and 7 bases from J, with 12 bases between. This chain's CDR3 is CASSTEHGEKLFF. The CDR3 DNA is TGTGCCAGCAGCACCGAACACGGTGAAAAACTGTTTTTT.

V usage is TRBV6-5 and J usage is TRBJ1-4, with unresolved D. The CDR3 is 13 amino acids. From germline, CDR1 is MNHEY and CDR2 SVGAGI. The V end lost 6 bases, the J end lost 4 bases, and 9 bases lay between the germline ends. The CDR3 sequence is CASSLDYNEKLFF. CDR3 bases: TGTGCCAGCAGCCTCGATTATAATGAAAAACTGTTTTTT.

CDR3 sequence (DNA): TGTGCCAGCTCACCAAAAGGGGGCACTGAAGCTTTCTTT. This encodes CASSPKGGTEAFF. The V and J genes are TRBV18 and TRBJ1-1; a possible D gene is TRBD1 (6 bases). The CDR3 length is 13 residues. The germline gives CDR1 KGHSH, CDR2 LQKENI. V was trimmed by 2 bases and J by 4 bases, leaving 8 bases between them.

The table lists this clone with a few counts. The chain combines TRBV29-1 with TRBJ1-1; no clear D gene. Germline assignment: CDR1 SQVTM and CDR2 ANQGSEA. The length of the CDR3 is 13 residues. Trimming took off 3 bases at V and 1 base at J, with 9 bases between the two ends. CDR3 nucleotides: TGCAGCGTTGACCTCCGACGGAACACTGAAGCTTTCTTT. Translated: CSVDLRRNTEAFF.

This clone has more than one count but fewer than ten. This rearrangement joins TRBV28 to TRBJ1-1; 12 nucleotides agree with TRBD1. CDR1 and CDR2 from the germline V gene are MDHEN and SYDVKM. Germline trimming cut 10 bases from V and 5 bases from J; bases unmatched to any gene: 5. This CDR3 is built from 13 residues. In DNA, the CDR3 is TGTGCCATCTGGGACAGGGGGCGAACTGAAGCTTTCTTT. Translating it yields CAIWDRGRTEAFF.

The V gene is TRBV9, the J gene TRBJ1-6; weak D call: TRBD1 (6 bases). Germline CDR1 and CDR2: SGDLS and YYNGEE. Trimming pared 3 bases from V and 7 bases from J, leaving 14 bases between. The CDR3 covers 15 residues. CDR3 sequence: CASSARQVSNSPLHF. The CDR3, as DNA: TGTGCCAGCAGCGCAAGACAGGTCTCAAATTCACCCCTCCACTTT.

The V call is TRBV7-8, the J call TRBJ1-1; possible D gene TRBD1, 6 bases. Per the germline V gene, CDR1 is SGHVS and CDR2 is FQNEAQ. The V end was cut by 6 bases, the J end by 2 bases, with 13 bases between. This CDR3 contains 14 residues. The DNA for the CDR3 is TGTGCCAGCAGGGCGGGACACTCAAACACTGAAGCTTTCTTT. Protein: CASRAGHSNTEAFF.

Only one count was recorded for this clone. The J gene is TRBJ1-1, the V gene TRBV27; TRBD1 agrees at 7 bases. The CDR3 length is 14 residues. The germline CDR1 and CDR2 sequences are MNHEY and SMNVEV (reference sequence). The V segment lost 6 bases and the J segment 7 bases; nucleotides outside the gene matches: 11. This CDR3 is CASSKNRGASEAFF. Here the CDR3 DNA reads TGTGCCAGCAGCAAAAACAGGGGAGCAAGTGAAGCTTTCTTT.

This chain joins TRBV7-9 and TRBJ2-1; TRBD1 might be the D (6 bases). The germline gives CDR1 SEHNR, CDR2 FQNEAQ (reference sequence). This CDR3 is built from 15 residues. V lost 3 bases and J 2 bases, leaving 11 bases between the germline ends. The CDR3 sequence: CASSFLDSTYNEQFF. The CDR3 DNA is TGTGCCAGCAGCTTCCTGGACAGCACCTACAATGAGCAGTTCTTC.

This chain joins TRBV7-9 and TRBJ1-1; D gene ambiguous. Germline V CDR1 and CDR2: SEHNR, FQNEAQ (reference sequence). The CDR3 covers 14 residues. Trimming took off 1 base at V and 0 bases at J, with 6 bases between the two ends. CDR3 loop: CASSLGHLNTEAFF. CDR3 bases: TGTGCCAGCAGCTTAGGGCACTTGAACACTGAAGCTTTCTTT.